This TCR beta chain was sequenced for a study of OX40 agonist ivuxolimab in advanced cancers. Background on the study: Prior anti-PD-1, anti-PD-L1 or anti-CTLA-4 therapy did not bar entry, and more than 35% had some.

Germline CDR1 reads MGHDK; CDR2 reads SYGVNS. V lost 11 bases to trimming and J lost 5 bases, with 10 bases between them. This CDR3 comprises 12 residues. Sequencing used immunoSEQ multiplex PCR; TCRdb keeps in-frame clones, though not all of them. The table has approximately 39,000 clones, 65% to 85% seen once. This clone has a handful of counts. Peripheral blood came from all dose cohorts at three timepoints. The sequenced sample was CD4+ or CD8+ T cells sorted from blood, obtained in a trial of the OX40 agonist ivuxolimab. The chain carries TRBV25-1 and TRBJ1-6; D gene uncertain. This clonotype was obtained from an adult with an advanced solid tumor such as melanoma, head and neck, liver or kidney cancer. In nucleotides, the CDR3 is TGTGCCTGCCACGAAAATAATTCACCCCTCCACTTT. It encodes CACHENNSPLHF.